What follows are 5 T cell receptor beta chains derived from one specimen sequenced in a study of shared clonotypes between healthy human individuals. Assay: immunoSEQ multiplex PCR; the TCRdb copy retains only in-frame clones and omits some. The sample consists of around 640,000 clones, 96% of them appearing once. Naive CD8 cells, CD45RO-negative and positively selected for CCR7, excluded terminally differentiated effector memory CD45RA+ cells. Material for sequencing was naive CD8+ T cells sorted from blood. The receptors shown here come from a woman in her thirties in good health.

The chain joins TRBV27 to TRBJ2-5, with TRBD2 matching over 11 bases. The CDR3 consists of 15 residues. V was clipped by 5 bases and J by 4 bases; unmatched bases: 6. The germline CDR1 and CDR2 sequences are MNHEY and SMNVEV (reference sequence). The CDR3 protein is CASSPELAGAETQYF. In nucleotides, the CDR3 is TGTGCCAGCAGTCCCGAACTAGCGGGAGCAGAGACCCAGTACTTC.

This sequence joins TRBV5-1 and TRBJ2-3; D not certain. V was cut by 1 base and J by 4 bases, with 13 bases left in between. Looked up from germline, CDR1 is SGHRS and CDR2 is YFSETQ. This CDR3 is 15 amino acids long. CDR3 sequence (DNA): TGCGCCAGCAGCTTGTCTCCTGGCGGTCCAGATACGCAGTATTTT. It encodes CASSLSPGGPDTQYF.

The rearrangement joins TRBV2 to TRBJ2-7; D possibly corresponds to TRBD2 (6 bases). V was shortened by 7 bases and J by 6 bases, with 16 bases between the two germline ends. CDR1 SNHLY and CDR2 FYNNEI come from the germline V gene. This CDR3 spans 13 amino acids. The CDR3 is CASNHMGGSEQYF. CDR3 bases: TGTGCCAGCAATCACATGGGGGGTTCCGAGCAGTACTTC.

The CDR3 reads CASSEEGGDTEAFF. The CDR3 DNA follows: TGCGCCAGCAGTGAGGAAGGGGGTGACACTGAAGCTTTCTTT. V is TRBV10-1 and J is TRBJ1-1, with TRBD1 as a possible D gene (6 bases). The CDR3 extends over 14 amino acids. V lost 2 bases to trimming and J lost 3 bases, with 10 bases between them. Germline loops: CDR1 WNHNN, CDR2 SYGVQD (reference sequence).

This clone was seen a handful of times. The chain links TRBV6-5 to TRBJ1-5; unclear D gene. Trimming removed 6 bases from V and 5 bases from J, with 8 bases in between. Germline V lookup: CDR1 MNHEY, CDR2 SVGAGI. CDR3 size: 12 residues. The CDR3 DNA reads TGTGCCAGCAGCGATGGCGATCAGCCCCAGCATTTT. This sequence encodes CASSDGDQPQHF.